The rows below give T cell receptor beta chains drawn from one sample of a study of blood T cell repertoires in COVID-19. Profiled with immunoSEQ multiplex PCR; TCRdb holds only in-frame clones, not every one. The sample records just over 300,000 clones, 90% being singletons. The source material was PBMCs or T cells enriched from blood (not recorded which). These receptors all stem from a woman younger than 30 with acute COVID-19. Each CDR3 is given with its conserved first and last residue. D genes are given only for firm matches. The size field is filled for only some rows; it gives once, few, many or a size class.

V	J	D	size	CDR3	DNA
TRBV3-1/TRBV3-2	TRBJ2-1	.	.	CASSQVAGAGGGTYNEQFF	TGTGCCAGCAGCCAAGTGGCAGGGGCAGGGGGAGGTACGTACAATGAGCAGTTCTTC
TRBV6-2/TRBV6-3	TRBJ2-7	TRBD1	.	CASSKTGAGYEQYF	TGTGCCAGCAGTAAGACAGGGGCGGGCTACGAGCAGTACTTC
TRBV11-1	TRBJ2-1	TRBD2	once	CASSFRGTSGNEQFF	TGTGCCAGCAGCTTTCGAGGGACTAGCGGAAATGAGCAGTTCTTC
TRBV6-5	TRBJ2-1	TRBD2	.	CASRPTSGREQFF	TGTGCCAGCAGGCCGACTAGCGGTCGCGAGCAGTTCTTC
TRBV2	TRBJ2-3	.	.	CASNFLQGTDTQYF	TGTGCCAGCAACTTCCTACAGGGCACAGATACGCAGTATTTT
TRBV6-1	TRBJ1-4	.	.	CASSDYGGKLFF	TGTGCCAGCAGTGATTACGGAGGGAAACTGTTTTTT
TRBV13	TRBJ1-2	TRBD1	.	CASSLPKRDRAQGYTF	TGTGCCAGCAGCTTACCGAAACGGGACAGAGCCCAAGGCTACACCTTC
TRBV6-5	TRBJ2-7	TRBD1	.	CASRSRGTGRYEQYF	TGTGCCAGCAGGTCGCGAGGGACAGGCCGCTACGAGCAGTACTTC
TRBV27	TRBJ2-1	TRBD2	.	CASTPGASGYNEQFF	TGTGCCAGCACCCCTGGGGCTAGCGGATACAATGAGCAGTTCTTC
TRBV28	TRBJ1-6	TRBD1	.	CASRDRGRGSPLHF	TGTGCCAGCAGGGACAGGGGTAGAGGGTCACCCCTCCACTTT
TRBV9	TRBJ2-7	TRBD1	.	CASSLTGQGSEQYF	TGTGCCAGCAGTCTTACGGGACAGGGGTCCGAGCAGTACTTC
TRBV11-2	TRBJ1-6	.	.	CASSLEGGPAHSPLHF	TGTGCCAGCAGCTTAGAAGGAGGGCCTGCACATTCACCCCTCCACTTT
TRBV5-1	TRBJ1-6	TRBD1	.	CASSSAGTGNSPLHF	TGCGCCAGCAGCTCTGCTGGGACAGGGAATTCACCCCTCCACTTT
TRBV21-1	TRBJ2-1	.	.	CAIPSCSGTGLGNSYNEQFF	TGTGCCATCCCAAGCTGTTCAGGGACAGGGTTAGGAAACTCCTACAATGAGCAGTTCTTC
TRBV19	TRBJ1-1	.	.	CASTSGRVRTEAFF	TGTGCCAGTACCTCGGGCAGGGTCCGCACTGAAGCTTTCTTT
TRBV19	TRBJ2-2	.	.	CASSPGRGVDTGELFF	TGTGCCAGTAGTCCTGGCCGCGGGGTCGACACCGGGGAGCTGTTTTTT
TRBV27	TRBJ1-1	.	.	CASRKLAGKAFF	TGTGCCAGCAGGAAACTAGCAGGGAAAGCTTTCTTT
TRBV11-3	TRBJ2-3	TRBD1	.	CASGTGSTDTQYF	TGTGCCAGCGGGACAGGTTCCACAGATACGCAGTATTTT
TRBV7-9	TRBJ2-2	TRBD1	.	CASSQDRAAPGELFF	TGTGCCAGCAGCCAAGACAGGGCGGCCCCCGGGGAGCTGTTTTTT
TRBV29-1	TRBJ2-3	.	.	CSSDFGDTQYF	TGCAGCTCCGACTTCGGGGATACGCAGTATTTT
TRBV27	TRBJ2-7	.	.	CASSLSIAGPSYEQYF	TGTGCCAGCAGTTTATCAATCGCAGGGCCATCCTACGAGCAGTACTTC
TRBV4-2	TRBJ2-7	TRBD2	once	CASSQEGPGGNYEQYF	TGTGCCAGCAGCCAAGAGGGGCCCGGGGGGAACTACGAGCAGTACTTC
TRBV28	TRBJ2-1	TRBD2	.	CASSSGLAGGTSSSYNEQFF	TGTGCCAGCAGTTCCGGACTAGCGGGAGGGACTTCTAGCTCCTACAATGAGCAGTTCTTC
TRBV7-2	TRBJ2-5	.	.	CASSPTGTLQETQYF	TGTGCCAGCAGCCCCACAGGTACCTTACAAGAGACCCAGTACTTC
TRBV18	TRBJ1-2	.	once	CASSPTGKENYGYTF	TGTGCCAGCTCACCAACGGGGAAAGAAAACTATGGCTACACCTTC
TRBV27	TRBJ1-6	.	few	CASSISGAPGSPLHF	TGTGCCAGCAGTATATCGGGGGCACCCGGTTCACCCCTCCACTTT
TRBV24-1	TRBJ2-5	.	.	CATLGGDGETQYF	TGTGCCACCCTAGGGGGGGATGGCGAGACCCAGTACTTC
TRBV3-1/TRBV3-2	TRBJ1-4	.	.	CASSQAGATNEKLFF	TGTGCCAGCAGCCAAGCAGGGGCCACTAATGAAAAACTGTTTTTT
TRBV2	TRBJ1-4	TRBD1	.	CASSLGRGTGNEKLFF	TGTGCCAGCAGTCTGGGTAGGGGGACAGGTAACGAAAAACTGTTTTTT
TRBV5-1	TRBJ2-1	TRBD2	.	CASSSIGLGDYNEQFF	TGCGCCAGCAGCTCCATTGGACTAGGGGACTACAATGAGCAGTTCTTC
TRBV27	TRBJ2-7	.	.	CASSLRLVSQQYF	TGTGCCAGCAGTTTACGACTAGTTTCGCAGCAGTACTTC
TRBV28	TRBJ2-1	.	.	CASEGLNNEQFF	TGTGCCAGCGAGGGACTTAACAATGAGCAGTTCTTC
TRBV24-1	TRBJ2-1	TRBD2	.	CATSLHPGTSGSNEQFF	TGTGCCACCTCTCTTCACCCAGGGACTAGCGGGAGCAATGAGCAGTTCTTC
TRBV7-9	TRBJ2-5	TRBD1	once	CASRQTGSGETQYF	TGTGCCAGCAGGCAGACAGGGTCTGGAGAGACCCAGTACTTC
TRBV7-9	TRBJ1-3	TRBD1	.	CASSSQGGSRNTIYF	TGTGCCAGCAGCTCACAGGGGGGCTCGCGAAACACCATATATTTT
TRBV11-3	TRBJ1-2	TRBD1	.	CASSVGQGNYGYTF	TGTGCCAGCAGCGTAGGACAGGGGAACTATGGCTACACCTTC
TRBV7-2	TRBJ2-1	TRBD2	.	CASSILAGRYNEQFF	TGTGCCAGCAGCATCCTAGCGGGGAGATACAATGAGCAGTTCTTC
TRBV5-6	TRBJ2-7	TRBD1	once	CASSLWTGVEQYF	TGTGCCAGCAGCTTATGGACAGGCGTCGAGCAGTACTTC
TRBV30	TRBJ1-1	TRBD1	.	CAWSIRTGAGAFF	TGTGCCTGGAGTATTCGGACAGGGGCAGGAGCTTTCTTT
TRBV12-3/TRBV12-4	TRBJ1-1	.	.	CASSLAGGTEAFF	TGTGCCAGCAGTTTAGCAGGGGGCACTGAAGCTTTCTTT
TRBV27	TRBJ1-6	.	.	CASSPSRAPNSPLHF	TGTGCCAGCAGTCCCTCCAGGGCCCCTAATTCACCCCTCCACTTT
TRBV10-1	TRBJ2-2	.	once	CASSVPFLTGGAGELFF	TGCGCCAGCAGTGTACCTTTTTTAACAGGGGGGGCCGGGGAGCTGTTTTTT
TRBV6-5	TRBJ2-3	.	.	CASSYSQDTQYF	TGTGCCAGCAGTTACTCCCAAGATACGCAGTATTTT
TRBV6-5	TRBJ2-1	TRBD2	.	CASSLAGGPLNEQFF	TGTGCCAGCAGTTTAGCGGGAGGGCCCCTCAATGAGCAGTTCTTC